This note documents a single TCR beta chain sequence. The sample belongs to a study of T cells in Graves' hyperthyroidism and ophthalmopathy. The TCR beta CDR3 regions underwent amplification using RNA transcripts as the source. HTBI primers drove first-round RT-PCR of the TCR CDR3. Each CDR3 protein gets one entry after TCRdb re-called the multiplex PCR reads with MiXCR. Altogether more than 550,000 distinct CDR3 sequences are present, just under 45% being singletons, with the ten largest covering 6.5% to 9%. Pregnant or lactating patients were excluded, as were those with uncontrolled infection or other autoimmune disease. Clinical symptoms, serum thyroxine, TRAb, thyroid ultrasound and orbital computed tomography informed diagnoses. The specimen was peripheral blood or thyroid tissue (not recorded which). This receptor was obtained from an adult man with Graves' disease, either hyperthyroidism or ophthalmopathy (not recorded which).

This CDR3 is CASTNSFYGYTF. The CDR3 DNA reads as TGTGCCAGCACCAACTCCTTCTATGGCTACACCTTC. The chain employs TRBV7-9 and TRBJ1-2; D remains unclear. Germline CDR1 and CDR2: SEHNR and FQNEAQ (reference sequence). Trimming left V 7 bases short and J 4 bases short, with 10 bases between. This CDR3 has 12 residues.